This TCR beta chain stems from a study of T-cell memory formation after mild COVID-19. Looking at the study overall: The study found TCR clusters largely donor specific.

TCRdb itself ran the 5' RACE reads through MiXCR, one entry per CDR3 protein. Of 470,000 or so distinct CDR3 sequences detected, around 19% appear once; the ten largest clones hold about 8.1%. Germline V lookup: CDR1 SGHRS, CDR2 YFSETQ. Trimming left V 2 bases short and J 0 bases short, with 13 bases between. CDR3 size: 16 residues. This clonotype was detected only a few times. Its antigen remains unknown. Study-wide findings and caveats: The study detected some responding clones in pre-infection memory, suggesting cross-reactive memory joined. Clones contracting over day 15 to 85 were CD4/CD8 balanced, with later expanders leaning CD4+. Mostly located in CM and EM were contracting CD4+ clones, with contracting CD8+ clones located in EMRA.

This clonotype originated in an adult woman who had mild COVID-19 (a few samples of this study predate the infection). Cell type and time point are not known. The sequenced sample consisted of PBMCs or a T cell subset sorted from them (not recorded which). V usage is TRBV5-1 and J usage is TRBJ2-3; no definite D call. The CDR3: CASSLNGGTSTDTQYF. In DNA form, the CDR3 reads TGCGCCAGCAGCTTAAACGGCGGAACTAGCACAGATACGCAGTATTTT.